The 3 T cell receptor beta chains given below trace back to one sample, sequenced in a study of T cells in Graves' hyperthyroidism and ophthalmopathy. RNA transcripts yielded amplified TCR beta CDR3 regions. Using the HTBI primer set, a first-round RT-PCR was run on the TCR CDR3. One entry per CDR3 protein results from TCRdb running MiXCR on the multiplex PCR reads. In the table there are around 600,000 distinct CDR3 sequences, about 14% of which are singletons. Sample: blood. Receptor source: a woman under 30 with Graves' ophthalmopathy.

This clonotype was recorded a few times. The gene calls are TRBV9 and TRBJ2-6; 7 bases match TRBD1. The CDR3 is made up of 16 amino acids. Germline loops: CDR1 SGDLS, CDR2 YYNGEE. Trimming cost V 4 bases and J 8 bases; bases outside gene matches: 12. The CDR3 sequence is CASSPRTGVGPNVLTF. CDR3 coding DNA: TGTGCCAGCAGCCCCCGGACAGGTGTAGGGCCCAACGTCCTGACTTTC.

This clonotype was seen repeatedly, ten times or more. The chain employs TRBV28 and TRBJ2-5, with D unclear. The CDR3 contains 13 residues. The germline V and J ends were trimmed by 3 bases and 5 bases, with 10 bases remaining between them. In germline, CDR1 is MDHEN, CDR2 SYDVKM. The CDR3 loop is CASSFVSEETQYF. The CDR3 DNA sequence: TGTGCCAGCAGTTTTGTTAGTGAGGAGACCCAGTACTTC. Full variable domain (remainder filled in from reference TRBV28 and TRBJ2-5): DVKVTQSSRYLVKRTGEKVFLECVQDMDHENMFWYRQDPGLGLRLIYFSYDVKMKEKGDIPEGYSVSREKKERFSLILESASTNQTSMYLCASSFVSEETQYFGPGTRLLVL.

This clonotype was detected ten times or more. The chain recombines TRBV6-5 with TRBJ2-6; D unresolved. V gave up 2 bases and J gave up 0 bases, with 2 bases separating them. The CDR3 spans 14 residues. Germline V gene data show CDR1 as MNHEY and CDR2 as SVGAGI. The CDR3 DNA reads as TGTGCCAGCAGTTACGACTCTGGGGCCAACGTCCTGACTTTC. It translates to CASSYDSGANVLTF.